This T cell receptor beta chain was identified during a study of radiation and T cells in renal cell carcinoma. Turning to the study itself: Nephrectomy followed 15 Gy stereotactic body radiation by 4 weeks. Study-level findings and limits: From baseline, blood top tumor clonotypes peaked at 2 weeks post-radiation. No pretreatment tumor biopsies were available for baseline clonotypes.

This table comes from immunoSEQ multiplex PCR, and its TCRdb copy is limited to in-frame clones, with some not included. The table lists around 64,000 clones, more than 60% of them singletons. In this sample, this clone turned up once. Its specificity is not known. The time point here: baseline pretreatment blood. Indicated treatment: 15 Gy SBRT to primary tumor, nephrectomy 4 weeks later. This renal cell carcinoma was of the clear cell type. The sample was blood, taken from a patient whose treatment included radiotherapy and nephrectomy. The receptor's source is a man in his fifties or sixties with renal cell carcinoma.

The CDR3 is CASSYESTDTQYF. The CDR3 DNA reads TGTGCCAGCAGTTACGAAAGCACAGATACGCAGTATTTT. The rearrangement uses TRBV6-6 and TRBJ2-3; D not resolved. Germline V gene lookup returns CDR1 MNHNY and CDR2 SVGAGI (reference sequence). The V end was cut by 2 bases, the J end by 0 bases, with 3 bases between. This CDR3 is 13 amino acids long.